Below, 3 T cell receptor beta chains from the same sample are listed, as sequenced in a study of cytomegalovirus exposure and HLA in healthy donors (dated by TCRdb to 2016 to 2017). The library relied on the immunoSEQ multiplex PCR assay. TCRdb stores this immuneACCESS table with in-frame sequences only. Part of the clones is absent; in the studies checked, under half of the shortfall reflects unresolved V genes, and no reason is known for the rest. This sample has 260,000 or so clones in its table, and about 86% of those were observed once. 2% to 3% of the sample is taken by the ten largest. What was sequenced was PBMCs. The receptors shown here come from a man between 18 and 29 years old in good health and CMV-seronegative.

This clone was counted once. The chain links TRBV9 to TRBJ2-2; D not certain. This CDR3 has 13 amino acids. CDR1 is SGDLS, CDR2 YYNGEE, per germline. Trimming cost V 2 bases and J 4 bases, with 6 bases left between them. In DNA, the CDR3 is TGTGCCAGCAGCGTCTATTCCACCGGGGAGCTGTTTTTT. It translates to CASSVYSTGELFF. The full variable domain, in which reference TRBV9 and TRBJ2-2 provide the parts outside the CDR3, is DSGVTQTPKHLITATGQRVTLRCSPRSGDLSVYWYQQSLDQGLQFLIQYYNGEERAKGNILERFSAQQFPDLHSELNLSSLELGDSALYFCASSVYSTGELFFGEGSRLTVL.

The chain joins TRBV23-1 to TRBJ2-1, with 7 bases lining up with TRBD1. TRBV23-1 falls under the ORF class, with uncertain function. This CDR3 spans 14 amino acids. With V trimmed by 5 bases and J by 9 bases, 10 bases remained unmatched. CDR3 sequence (DNA): TGCGCCAGCAGTAGGGCAGGGGGAAAGGGTGAGCAGTTCTTC. It specifies CASSRAGGKGEQFF.

This chain connects TRBV6-6 to TRBJ2-7; the D gene is possibly TRBD2 (6 bases). The CDR3 has 13 amino acids. Germline lookup yields CDR1 MNHNY and CDR2 SVGAGI (reference sequence). V gave up 7 bases and J gave up 3 bases, with 13 bases separating them. The CDR3 DNA sequence: TGTGCCAGCACATATCCGGGAGTCTACGAGCAGTACTTC. Residues: CASTYPGVYEQYF.